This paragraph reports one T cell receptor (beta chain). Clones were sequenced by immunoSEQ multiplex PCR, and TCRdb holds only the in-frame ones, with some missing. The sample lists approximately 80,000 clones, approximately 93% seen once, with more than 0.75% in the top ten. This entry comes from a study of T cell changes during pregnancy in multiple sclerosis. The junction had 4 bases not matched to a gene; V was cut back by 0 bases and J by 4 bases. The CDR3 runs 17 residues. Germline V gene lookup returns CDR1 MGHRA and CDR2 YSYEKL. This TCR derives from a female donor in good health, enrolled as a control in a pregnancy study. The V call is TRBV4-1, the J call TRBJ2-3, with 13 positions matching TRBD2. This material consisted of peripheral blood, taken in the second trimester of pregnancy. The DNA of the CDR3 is TGCGCCAGCAGCCAAGATGGACTAGCGGGAGTAGCAGATACGCAGTATTTT. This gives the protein CASSQDGLAGVADTQYF.